A selection of T cell receptor beta chains follows, all from one sample in a study of OX40 agonist ivuxolimab in advanced cancers. Sequencing was performed with immunoSEQ multiplex PCR; in TCRdb, only in-frame clones are kept and a portion is missing. The data contain roughly 25,000 clones, about three quarters of them singletons. The sample in question was CD4+ or CD8+ T cells sorted from blood, obtained in a trial of the OX40 agonist ivuxolimab. The source is an adult with an advanced solid tumor such as melanoma, head and neck, liver or kidney cancer. The CDR3 runs from the conserved cysteine through the conserved F or W. D genes are given only for firm matches. Part of the rows lack a size; the others show once, few, many or a class for expanded clones.

>TRBV18|13|TRBJ2-1|-|once
TGTGCCAGCTCACCAAAGGGCTGGGATGAGCAGTTCTTC
CASSPKGWDEQFF
>TRBV7-9|14|TRBJ1-1|-|few
TGTGCCAGCAGTTTTTGGGATGGGAAGACTGAAGCTTTCTTT
CASSFWDGKTEAFF
>TRBV6-4|15|TRBJ2-3|TRBD2|-
TGTGCCAGCAGCGCACTAGCGGGGGGATCAGATACGCAGTATTTT
CASSALAGGSDTQYF
>TRBV5-1|13|TRBJ2-7|-|-
TGCGCCAGCAGACCCGGACAGATCTACGAGCAGTACTTC
CASRPGQIYEQYF
>TRBV19|14|TRBJ1-5|-|-
TGTGCCAGTAGTATATATCCAGCCTATCAGCCCCAGCATTTT
CASSIYPAYQPQHF
>TRBV19|14|TRBJ2-7|TRBD1|-
TGTGCCAGTAGTATAAGTCAGGGGGCTTTCGAGCAGTACTTC
CASSISQGAFEQYF
>TRBV19|17|TRBJ1-5|-|-
TGTGCCAGTAGTATTATAGGGACCCCTTTGAGCAATCAGCCCCAGCATTTT
CASSIIGTPLSNQPQHF
>TRBV5-1|13|TRBJ2-1|-|few
TGCGCCAGCAGCTTGTCCGGACCGTCAGAGGAGTTCTTC
CASSLSGPSEEFF
>TRBV5-6|14|TRBJ2-7|-|-
TGTGCCAGCAGCCCGGGCGGGTGGGCCTACGAGCAGTACTTC
CASSPGGWAYEQYF
>TRBV19|15|TRBJ1-1|-|-
TGTGCCAGTAGTATCGCAGGGGATTTGAACACTGAAGCTTTCTTT
CASSIAGDLNTEAFF